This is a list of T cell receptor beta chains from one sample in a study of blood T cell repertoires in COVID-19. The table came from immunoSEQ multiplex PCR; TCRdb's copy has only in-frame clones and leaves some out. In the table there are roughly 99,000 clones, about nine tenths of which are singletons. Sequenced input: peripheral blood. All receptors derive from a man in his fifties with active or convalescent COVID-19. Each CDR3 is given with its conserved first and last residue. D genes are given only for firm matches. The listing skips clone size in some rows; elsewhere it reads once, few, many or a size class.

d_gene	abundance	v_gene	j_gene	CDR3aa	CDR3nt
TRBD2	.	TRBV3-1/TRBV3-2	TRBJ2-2	CASSQDTRVRREGTGELFF	TGTGCCAGCAGCCAAGATACGCGGGTTCGGCGGGAGGGTACCGGGGAGCTGTTTTTT
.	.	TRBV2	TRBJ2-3	CASSEAGVAVTQYF	TGTGCCAGCAGTGAAGCGGGAGTGGCAGTTACGCAGTATTTT
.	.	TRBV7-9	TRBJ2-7	CASSRLESGRTYEQYF	TGTGCCAGCAGCCGGCTGGAAAGCGGGCGAACCTACGAGCAGTACTTC
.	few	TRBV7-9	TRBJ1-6	CASSLEGVSPLHF	TGTGCCAGCAGCTTAGAGGGGGTCTCACCCCTCCACTTT
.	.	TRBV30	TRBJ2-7	CAWTGDSSYEQYF	TGTGCCTGGACCGGCGACAGCTCCTACGAGCAGTACTTC
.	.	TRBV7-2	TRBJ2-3	CASSLVSGSTDTQYF	TGTGCCAGCAGCTTAGTTAGCGGAAGCACAGATACGCAGTATTTT
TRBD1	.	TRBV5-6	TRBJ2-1	CASSPRTGGSYNEQFF	TGTGCCAGCAGCCCCCGGACAGGGGGCTCCTACAATGAGCAGTTCTTC
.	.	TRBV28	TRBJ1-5	CASSRYQPQHF	TGTGCCAGCAGTCGTTATCAGCCCCAGCATTTT
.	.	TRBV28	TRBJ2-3	CASSPQAGITDTQYF	TGTGCCAGCAGTCCACAGGCTGGGATCACAGATACGCAGTATTTT
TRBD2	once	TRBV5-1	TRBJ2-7	CASSLGTSGSYEQYF	TGCGCCAGCAGCTTGGGGACTAGCGGATCCTACGAGCAGTACTTC
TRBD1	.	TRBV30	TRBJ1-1	CAWTTVRTGGAFF	TGTGCCTGGACCACGGTCCGGACAGGGGGAGCTTTCTTT
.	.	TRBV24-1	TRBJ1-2	CATSAGANYGYTF	TGTGCCACCAGTGCCGGAGCTAACTATGGCTACACCTTC
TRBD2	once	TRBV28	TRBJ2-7	CASSLLRGEPSYEQYF	TGTGCCAGCAGTCTTCTGCGGGGGGAGCCTTCCTACGAGCAGTACTTC
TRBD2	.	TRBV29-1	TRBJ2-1	CSVEEYGGRGYNEQFF	TGCAGCGTTGAAGAATACGGCGGGAGAGGGTACAATGAGCAGTTCTTC
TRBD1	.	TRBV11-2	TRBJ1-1	CASSPGTGGDRGAFF	TGTGCCAGCAGCCCCGGGACAGGGGGCGATCGTGGAGCTTTCTTT
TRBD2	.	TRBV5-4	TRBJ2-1	CASSLDGGRSNEQFF	TGTGCCAGCAGCTTGGATGGCGGGAGGTCGAATGAGCAGTTCTTC